This TCR beta chain was profiled in a study of tumor-infiltrating lymphocytes in oesophageal squamous cell carcinoma. TCRdb used MiXCR to reprocess the PCR reads, holding one entry per CDR3 protein. Among more than 10,000 distinct CDR3 sequences listed, roughly half were seen once. This CDR3 comprises 14 residues. The V gene's germline CDR1 is MNHNS and CDR2 SASEGT. V was pared by 7 bases and J by 0 bases, with 11 bases between. V gene TRBV6-1 combines with J gene TRBJ2-3; D tentatively reads TRBD1 or TRBD2 (5 bases each). The sample comprised normal esophageal tissue next to the tumor. The sequence derives from a male donor with esophageal squamous cell carcinoma. Here the CDR3 reads CASTRGGSTDTQYF. CDR3 DNA: TGTGCCAGCACCCGGGGCGGGAGCACAGATACGCAGTATTTT.